The 32 T cell receptor beta chains given below trace back to one sample, sequenced in a study of T cells after yellow fever vaccination. One entry per CDR3 protein results from TCRdb running MiXCR on the 5' RACE reads. The sample yields over 110,000 distinct CDR3 sequences, 7.7% seen once. The sequencing here drew on CD4+ T cells sorted from PBMCs, taken 5 days after the yellow fever booster vaccination. These receptors were obtained from a man aged 25-40 years who received the YFV17D yellow fever vaccine.

This clonotype has at least ten counts. The chain links TRBV9 to TRBJ2-1; 11 nucleotides line up with TRBD2. The CDR3 has 15 amino acids. V gave up 4 bases and J gave up 9 bases; unmatched junction bases: 9. Per germline, CDR1 SGDLS and CDR2 YYNGEE. The CDR3 bases are TGTGCCAGCAGCAGCACTAGCGGGAGAGGCGGTGAGCAGTTCTTC. This sequence encodes CASSSTSGRGGEQFF. The full variable domain, with the rest looked up from reference TRBV9 and TRBJ2-1, is DSGVTQTPKHLITATGQRVTLRCSPRSGDLSVYWYQQSLDQGLQFLIQYYNGEERAKGNILERFSAQQFPDLHSELNLSSLELGDSALYFCASSSTSGRGGEQFFGPGTRLTVL.

This clonotype has ten or more counts. This sequence joins TRBV5-1 and TRBJ1-4; D uncertain. Germline CDR1 and CDR2: SGHRS and YFSETQ. V was cut by 6 bases and J by 5 bases, with 14 bases left in between. The CDR3 spans 14 residues. CDR3 DNA sequence: TGCGCCAGCACGGGAAGTACGGTGAATGAAAAACTGTTTTTT. Amino acid sequence: CASTGSTVNEKLFF.

The table lists this clonotype with many counts. The chain uses TRBV3-1 and TRBJ2-2; 10 nucleotides align to TRBD2. CDR1 and CDR2 (germline): LGHDT, YNNKEL (reference sequence). V gave up 0 bases and J gave up 3 bases; unmatched junction bases: 7. The CDR3 loop spans 18 amino acids. CDR3 DNA sequence: TGTGCCAGCAGCCAAGAATTAAGCGGGAGGGCGTACACCGGGGAGCTGTTTTTT. This sequence encodes CASSQELSGRAYTGELFF.

This clonotype was counted at least ten times. The chain links TRBV27 to TRBJ2-5, with 7 positions matching TRBD2. CDR3 length equals 15 residues. V trimming: 3 bases; J trimming: 5 bases; junction bases outside the gene matches: 9. The germline V gene encodes CDR1 MNHEY and CDR2 SMNVEV (reference sequence). CDR3 nucleotides: TGTGCCAGCAGTTTGGGGGGGGTATTGGTGGAGACCCAGTACTTC. It yields the protein CASSLGGVLVETQYF.

This clonotype was found many times. Here the CDR3 DNA reads TGCAGTGCTAGAGATAGAGAAGCGCTCTCCTACGAGCAGTACTTC. Its translation: CSARDREALSYEQYF. The chain has TRBV20-1 and TRBJ2-7; D remains unclear. CDR3 length equals 15 residues. Germline lookup yields CDR1 DFQATT and CDR2 SNEGSKA (reference sequence). The V and J ends lost 0 bases and 0 bases respectively, with 12 bases between them.

This clonotype was found a few times. This chain joins TRBV5-4 and TRBJ1-2; 7 nucleotides agree with TRBD1. Germline CDR1 and CDR2: SGHNT and YYREEE (reference sequence). This CDR3 region has 14 residues. V shed 3 bases, J shed 0 bases, and the junction held 2 bases outside the gene matches. The CDR3 nucleotides are TGTGCCAGCAGCTCCGGGACAGCTAACTATGGCTACACCTTC. It codes for CASSSGTANYGYTF.

This clonotype was counted at least ten times. The V and J genes are TRBV12-3 or TRBV12-4 and TRBJ2-1; TRBD1 or TRBD2 may be the D gene (5 bases each). The CDR3 contains 16 residues. V lost 3 bases and J 5 bases, leaving 17 bases between the germline ends. The CDR3 spells CASSFPPGRSNNEQFF. The CDR3 nucleotides read TGTGCCAGCAGTTTTCCCCCGGGACGATCAAACAATGAGCAGTTCTTC.

This clonotype appeared many times. V usage is TRBV7-2 and J usage is TRBJ2-1, with D possibly TRBD2 on 5 matching bases. V was trimmed by 2 bases and J by 4 bases, leaving 9 bases between them. Germline V gene sequence: CDR1 SGHTA, CDR2 FQGNSA. CDR3 length equals 14 residues. The CDR3 nucleotides are TGTGCCAGCAGCTTACAGCGGAGTTACAATGAGCAGTTCTTC. It is translated as CASSLQRSYNEQFF. Full variable domain (rest looked up from reference TRBV7-2 and TRBJ2-1): GAGVSQSPSNKVTEKGKDVELRCDPISGHTALYWYRQSLGQGLEFLIYFQGNSAPDKSGLPSDRFSAERTGGSVSTLTIQRTQQEDSAVYLCASSLQRSYNEQFFGPGTRLTVL.

This clonotype was seen many times. This chain links TRBV5-1 with TRBJ1-4, with D uncertain. The V gene lost 0 bases and the J gene lost 0 bases, with 12 bases spanning the gap. This CDR3 comprises 17 residues. The germline CDR1 and CDR2 sequences are SGHRS and YFSETQ. The CDR3 region has the DNA TGCGCCAGCAGCTTGGATCCAGGTCTTGCAACTAATGAAAAACTGTTTTTT. Amino acid sequence: CASSLDPGLATNEKLFF.

This clonotype was observed at least ten times. The CDR3 loop reads CASSTNRGPNYGYTF. Here the CDR3 DNA reads TGTGCCAGCAGCACCAACAGGGGTCCTAACTATGGCTACACCTTC. V is TRBV7-2 and J is TRBJ1-2, with 7 positions matching TRBD1. Germline lookup yields CDR1 SGHTA and CDR2 FQGNSA. This CDR3 is 15 amino acids long. V trimming: 5 bases; J trimming: 0 bases; junction bases outside the gene matches: 6.

Many counts were recorded for this clonotype. The chain has TRBV7-2 and TRBJ2-5; no definite D call. This CDR3 spans 12 amino acids. Germline CDR1 and CDR2: SGHTA and FQGNSA. V was shortened by 1 base and J by 4 bases, with 4 bases between the two germline ends. CDR3 loop: CASSLVRETQYF. Written as DNA, the CDR3 is TGTGCCAGCAGCTTAGTCAGAGAGACCCAGTACTTC.

This clonotype was detected ten times or more. V gene TRBV14 combines with J gene TRBJ2-1; D unclear. Germline CDR1 and CDR2: SGHDN and FVKESK. Trimming cost V 6 bases and J 1 base, with 10 bases left between them. The CDR3 is 14 amino acids. The CDR3 nucleotides read TGTGCCAGCAGACCACTGGAGTCCTACAATGAGCAGTTCTTC. It codes for CASRPLESYNEQFF.

With respect to this clonotype: A read error is possible here, since a much larger clone lies one base away. The genes are TRBV12-3 or TRBV12-4 and TRBJ2-7; the D call may be TRBD1 or TRBD2 (5 bases each). Trimming cost V 2 bases and J 6 bases, with 11 bases left between them. This CDR3 region has 13 residues. The chain's CDR3 is CASSLSGPSEQYF. The CDR3 nucleotides are TGTGCCAGCAGTTTATCGGGGCCCAGCGAGCAGTACTTC.

This clonotype was detected ten times or more. The rearrangement uses TRBV10-3 and TRBJ2-3; perhaps TRBD2 as D (6 bases). This CDR3 contains 15 residues. Germline-derived CDR1 and CDR2 are ENHRY and SYGVKD. The V gene lost 2 bases and the J gene lost 1 base, with 10 bases spanning the gap. The DNA of the CDR3 is TGTGCCATCAGTGAGCAACAGCGGGGCACAGATACGCAGTATTTT. Amino acid sequence: CAISEQQRGTDTQYF.

The CDR3 DNA sequence: TGCAGTGCTAGAGACTCGGGACAAGGACAGATCACAGATACGCAGTATTTT. This sequence encodes CSARDSGQGQITDTQYF. The V call is TRBV20-1, the J call TRBJ2-3, with D perhaps TRBD1 (6 bases). The germline gives CDR1 DFQATT, CDR2 SNEGSKA (reference sequence). This CDR3 has 17 residues. The V end was cut by 0 bases, the J end by 2 bases, with 18 bases between.

This clonotype occurred many times. The V call is TRBV12-3 or TRBV12-4, the J call TRBJ1-3, with D uncertain. Trimming left V 2 bases short and J 1 base short, with 9 bases between. The CDR3 runs to 15 residues. As DNA, the CDR3 is TGTGCCAGCAGTTTAACCAGATTATCTGGAAACACCATATATTTT. Amino acid sequence: CASSLTRLSGNTIYF.

The table lists this clonotype with many counts. The chain links TRBV28 to TRBJ2-5, with TRBD2 matching 9 bases. Trimming took 6 bases from V and 4 from J; bases not matched to a gene: 9. CDR3 length equals 15 residues. Looked up from germline, CDR1 is MDHEN and CDR2 is SYDVKM. The CDR3 coding sequence is TGTGCCAGCAGACCCGGGGGTAGCGGGAGAGAGACCCAGTACTTC. Encoded protein: CASRPGGSGRETQYF. Filled out from reference TRBV28 and TRBJ2-5, the complete variable domain reads DVKVTQSSRYLVKRTGEKVFLECVQDMDHENMFWYRQDPGLGLRLIYFSYDVKMKEKGDIPEGYSVSREKKERFSLILESASTNQTSMYLCASRPGGSGRETQYFGPGTRLLVL.

This clonotype was picked up many times. The V call is TRBV12-3 or TRBV12-4, the J call TRBJ1-6; perhaps TRBD1 as D (5 bases). V lost 8 bases, J lost 5 bases, and 10 bases lay in between. This CDR3 is 13 amino acids long. The CDR3 nucleotides are TGTGCCAGCGCCCGGGGCAATAATTCACCCCTCCACTTT. Residues: CASARGNNSPLHF.

This clonotype has only a few counts. J is TRBJ2-1 and V is TRBV6-5; D perhaps matches TRBD2 (6 bases). The ends were cut back, 6 bases at V and 15 bases at J, with 15 bases in the middle. The CDR3 covers 11 residues. Germline-derived CDR1 and CDR2 are MNHEY and SVGAGI. CDR3 coding DNA: TGTGCCAGCAGGTGGGACTCAGGGTGGTTCTTC. Translating gives CASRWDSGWFF.

This clonotype was detected ten times or more. The chain links TRBV12-3 or TRBV12-4 to TRBJ2-2, with D perhaps TRBD2 (6 bases). V lost 0 bases and J 1 base, leaving 6 bases between the germline ends. This CDR3 region has 15 residues. The CDR3 sequence: CASSLAGGNTGELFF. The CDR3, as DNA: TGTGCCAGCAGTTTAGCGGGAGGGAACACCGGGGAGCTGTTTTTT.

This clonotype was recorded many times. The chain employs TRBV14 and TRBJ2-1; tentative D call: TRBD2 (5 bases). This CDR3 is 14 amino acids long. Trimming removed 8 bases at V and 2 bases at J, with 13 bases between. Germline V CDR1 and CDR2: SGHDN, FVKESK. In DNA, the CDR3 is TGTGCCAGCGCCGTGGAGGCCACCTACAATGAGCAGTTCTTC. This encodes CASAVEATYNEQFF.

At least ten counts were recorded for this clonotype. The chain carries TRBV21-1 and TRBJ2-7; no check of the table's D call, TRBD1, against the DNA was made. TRBV21-1 is marked as a pseudogene. The CDR3 loop spans 14 amino acids. The CDR3 nucleotides are TGTGCCAGCAGCAAAGTTGGGGGAAGGTACGAGCAGTACTTC. Protein product: CASSKVGGRYEQYF.

The table lists this clonotype with many counts. The V call is TRBV9, the J call TRBJ2-1; D unresolved. Germline CDR1 SGDLS, CDR2 YYNGEE. Trimming left V 0 bases short and J 3 bases short, with 13 bases between. There are 16 residues in the CDR3. The CDR3 here is CASSVGEGSLYNEQFF. The CDR3 nucleotides read TGTGCCAGCAGCGTAGGAGAAGGTTCCCTCTACAATGAGCAGTTCTTC.

This clonotype was picked up many times. The chain is built from TRBV15 and TRBJ2-3; D perhaps matches TRBD1 (5 bases). V dropped 1 base and J dropped 7 bases, with 15 bases sitting between them. This CDR3 is built from 15 residues. The V gene's germline CDR1 is LNHNV and CDR2 YYDKDF (reference sequence). The CDR3: CATSRGTDSQNTQYF. Here the CDR3 DNA reads TGTGCCACCAGCAGAGGAACTGACAGTCAAAATACGCAGTATTTT. The entire variable domain, with the rest obtained from reference TRBV15 and TRBJ2-3, is as follows: DAMVIQNPRYQVTQFGKPVTLSCSQTLNHNVMYWYQQKSSQAPKLLFHYYDKDFNNEADTPDNFQSRRPNTSFCFLDIRSPGLGDTAMYLCATSRGTDSQNTQYFGPGTRLTVL.

This clonotype has at least ten counts. The J gene is TRBJ2-7, the V gene TRBV29-1; D is uncertain. Germline assignment: CDR1 SQVTM and CDR2 ANQGSEA. Trimming stripped 7 bases from V and 5 bases from J, with 12 bases between. CDR3 size: 11 residues. In DNA, the CDR3 is TGCAGCGCGGAATATTACGACGAGCAGTACTTC. Amino acid sequence: CSAEYYDEQYF.

This clonotype was picked up many times. This chain connects TRBV10-3 to TRBJ2-7; TRBD2 is a possible D gene (6 bases). The germline CDR1 and CDR2 sequences are ENHRY and SYGVKD. The CDR3 is 15 amino acids. Trimming removed 3 bases at V and 2 bases at J, with 14 bases between. The CDR3 reads CAISDSRGTPYEQYF. Written as DNA, the CDR3 is TGTGCCATCAGTGACAGTCGGGGGACTCCCTACGAGCAGTACTTC.

In this sample, this clonotype turned up many times. V and J are TRBV7-2 and TRBJ2-1, with TRBD1 identical over 7 bases. Germline V gene sequence: CDR1 SGHTA, CDR2 FQGNSA. This CDR3 is built from 16 residues. V lost 1 base to trimming and J lost 6 bases; unmatched junction nucleotides: 9. The CDR3 nucleotides are TGTGCCAGCAGCTTAGTCCCGGACAGGTCGCTCAATGAGCAGTTCTTC. As protein: CASSLVPDRSLNEQFF.

In this sample, this clonotype turned up many times. This chain links TRBV12-3 or TRBV12-4 with TRBJ2-7, with TRBD2 identical over 8 bases. Trimming at V came to 2 bases and at J to 4 bases, leaving 4 bases not matched to a gene. This CDR3 has 14 amino acids. DNA of the CDR3: TGTGCCAGCAGTTTATTACTAGCGGATTACGAGCAGTACTTC. This sequence encodes CASSLLLADYEQYF.

This clonotype was seen more than once but under ten times. V usage is TRBV5-4 and J usage is TRBJ2-1, with TRBD2 identical over 8 bases. Germline values: CDR1 SGHNT, CDR2 YYREEE (reference sequence). The CDR3 contains 14 residues. The ends lost 5 bases at V and 9 bases at J; junction bases unmatched: 10. The CDR3 loop is CASRPGTSLGEQFF. The CDR3 DNA reads TGTGCCAGCAGGCCCGGGACTAGTCTCGGTGAGCAGTTCTTC.

The table lists this clonotype with many counts. The chain employs TRBV4-2 and TRBJ2-5, with D hard to call. Trimming shortened V by 1 base and J by 5 bases, and 11 bases separated the two germline ends. Germline CDR1 reads LGHNA; CDR2 reads YNFKEQ. The length of the CDR3 is 14 residues. CDR3 bases: TGTGCCAGCAGCCAAGTTTCTGTCCGGGAGACCCAGTACTTC. Its protein product is CASSQVSVRETQYF.

This chain joins TRBV5-6 and TRBJ1-2; TRBD1 matches 8 bases. This CDR3 is built from 15 residues. The junction had 14 bases not matched to a gene; V was cut back by 2 bases and J by 11 bases. The germline gives CDR1 SGHDT, CDR2 YYEEEE. CDR3 DNA: TGTGCCAGCAGCTTCGTGACAGGGGCCTTGGAGGGATACACCTTC. It translates to CASSFVTGALEGYTF.

The table lists this clonotype with many counts. This chain uses TRBV12-3 or TRBV12-4 with TRBJ1-3; D is unresolved. CDR3 size: 14 residues. V was trimmed by 5 bases and J by 1 base, leaving 9 bases between them. In DNA form, the CDR3 reads TGTGCCAGCAGTCTCCGGGGATCTGGAAACACCATATATTTT. This encodes CASSLRGSGNTIYF.